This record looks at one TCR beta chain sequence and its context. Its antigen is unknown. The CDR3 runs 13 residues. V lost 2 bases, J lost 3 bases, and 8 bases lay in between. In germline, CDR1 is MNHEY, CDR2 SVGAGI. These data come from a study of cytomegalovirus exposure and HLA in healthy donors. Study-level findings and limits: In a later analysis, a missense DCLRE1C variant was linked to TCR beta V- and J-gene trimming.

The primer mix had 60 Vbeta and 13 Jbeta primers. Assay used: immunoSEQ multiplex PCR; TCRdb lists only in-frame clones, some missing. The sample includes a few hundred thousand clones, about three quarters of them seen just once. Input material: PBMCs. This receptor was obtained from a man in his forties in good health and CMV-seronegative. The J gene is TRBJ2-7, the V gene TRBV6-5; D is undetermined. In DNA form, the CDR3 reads TGTGCCAGCAGTTACGTCGGTAACTACGAGCAGTACTTC. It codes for CASSYVGNYEQYF.